One and the same sample provided the 10 T cell receptor beta chains below, sequenced in a study of a mutant IDH1 vaccine in newly diagnosed glioma. Antigen specificity for these receptors is unknown. Time point of the sample: week 5, during vaccination. Every vaccination contained 300 ug of the mutant IDH1 20-mer peptide and was paired with topical imiquimod. The assay was immunoSEQ multiplex PCR, and TCRdb's table has in-frame clones only and misses some. The data show some 35,000 clones, with more than 80% seen just once and 9.5% to 13% held by the top ten. The sample consisted of PBMCs, taken from a glioma patient whose treatment included an IDH1 peptide vaccine. Source of these receptors: a man aged 45 to 65 with glioma.

The gene calls are TRBV6-1 and TRBJ2-7, with D perhaps matching TRBD2 (6 bases). The CDR3 covers 12 residues. Trimming took off 8 bases at V and 6 bases at J, with 14 bases between the two ends. Germline values: CDR1 MNHNS, CDR2 SASEGT. The CDR3 here is CASGQPGGEQYF. CDR3 bases: TGTGCCAGCGGGCAGCCCGGGGGCGAGCAGTACTTC.

The chain recombines TRBV5-6 with TRBJ2-3, with 7 bases fitting TRBD2. Germline loops: CDR1 SGHDT, CDR2 YYEEEE. The J segment lost 1 base and the V segment lost 4 bases, leaving 12 bases of the junction unmatched. The CDR3 consists of 17 residues. This CDR3 reads CASSPSYGLGGTDTQYF. The CDR3 nucleotides read TGTGCCAGCAGCCCTTCCTACGGACTAGGAGGCACAGATACGCAGTATTTT.

The rearrangement links TRBV28 to TRBJ1-5; possible D gene TRBD1, 6 bases. Between the trimmed V and J ends, which lost 5 bases and 4 bases, there was a span of 12 bases. The CDR3 is 14 residues long. Germline V gene data show CDR1 as MDHEN and CDR2 as SYDVKM. The CDR3 is CASSPGQPNQPQHF. The CDR3 DNA is TGTGCCAGCAGTCCCGGACAGCCGAATCAGCCCCAGCATTTT.

This rearrangement joins TRBV4-3 to TRBJ2-7, with TRBD1 matching over 7 bases. V was clipped by 3 bases and J by 2 bases; unmatched bases: 7. The CDR3 consists of 15 residues. The germline CDR1 and CDR2 sequences are LGHNA and YSLEER. The CDR3 sequence: CASSQGKTGTYEQYF. As DNA, the CDR3 is TGCGCCAGCAGCCAGGGGAAGACAGGGACCTACGAGCAGTACTTC.

J is TRBJ1-1 and V is TRBV7-2; D is ambiguous. V gave up 2 bases and J gave up 2 bases, with 9 bases separating them. Germline loops: CDR1 SGHTA, CDR2 FQGNSA. The CDR3 contains 14 residues. The CDR3, as DNA: TGTGCCAGCAGCTTAAATCTAATAAACACTGAAGCTTTCTTT. Protein sequence: CASSLNLINTEAFF.

The V and J genes are TRBV6-5 and TRBJ2-4; 8 bases map to TRBD1. This CDR3 comprises 14 residues. V dropped 4 bases and J dropped 8; count of bases not matched to a gene: 7. The germline gives CDR1 MNHEY, CDR2 SVGAGI. CDR3 sequence: CASSSQDRVDIQYF. The CDR3, as DNA: TGTGCCAGCAGTTCCCAGGACAGGGTTGACATTCAGTACTTC.

The rearrangement joins TRBV2 to TRBJ2-7; D is perhaps TRBD2 (5 bases). The CDR3 length is 12 residues. The V end lost 3 bases, the J end lost 7 bases, and 10 bases lay between the germline ends. Per germline, CDR1 SNHLY and CDR2 FYNNEI. In DNA, the CDR3 is TGTGCCAGCAGTGACTCTGCGGGTGAGCAGTACTTC. Translation: CASSDSAGEQYF.

This clone was recorded a few times. This chain connects TRBV2 to TRBJ2-7; D call uncertain. The CDR3 has 15 amino acids. Germline-derived CDR1 and CDR2 are SNHLY and FYNNEI. V was cut by 6 bases and J by 2 bases, with 17 bases left in between. The CDR3 spells CASRALGKSPYEQYF. CDR3 sequence (DNA): TGTGCCAGCAGGGCCCTAGGGAAGTCACCCTACGAGCAGTACTTC. The complete variable domain, with remaining parts taken from reference TRBV2 and TRBJ2-7, reads EPEVTQTPSHQVTQMGQEVILRCVPISNHLYFYWYRQILGQKVEFLVSFYNNEISEKSEIFDDQFSVERPDGSNFTLKIRSTKLEDSAMYFCASRALGKSPYEQYFGPGTRLTVT.

The chain joins TRBV4-3 to TRBJ1-2; D remains ambiguous. The CDR3 is 15 residues long. Germline-derived CDR1 and CDR2 are LGHNA and YSLEER. The V and J ends lost 0 bases and 7 bases respectively, with 15 bases between them. The CDR3 protein is CASSQEGNILGGYTF. As DNA, the CDR3 is TGCGCCAGCAGCCAAGAAGGGAACATCCTTGGTGGCTACACCTTC.

The chain uses TRBV28 and TRBJ1-2; D is unresolved. Looked up from germline, CDR1 is MDHEN and CDR2 is SYDVKM. The CDR3 has 13 amino acids. Trimming cost V 6 bases and J 5 bases, with 13 bases left between them. Here the CDR3 reads CASRTQSTYGYTF. CDR3 nucleotide sequence: TGTGCCAGCAGGACCCAGAGTACGTATGGCTACACCTTC.